The clone carrying this TCR beta chain was counted once. Its antigen remains unknown. The sample is drawn from a study of T cells and Merkel cell carcinoma outcomes. Only in-frame clones appear in the TCRdb table, and some are missing; sequencing was by immunoSEQ multiplex PCR. The data hold 9,000 or so clones, with less than 90% observed a single time. Overall study results and limits: In Merkel cell carcinoma, repertoire and T-cell density reportedly predicted outcomes.

Germline-derived CDR1 and CDR2 are SGHRS and YFSETQ. V was pared by 2 bases and J by 8 bases, with 25 bases between. The CDR3 runs 17 residues. The sample consisted of tumor tissue from Merkel cell carcinoma. The receptor was derived from a human donor with Merkel cell carcinoma. The rearrangement joins TRBV5-1 to TRBJ1-2, with D perhaps matching TRBD1 (6 bases). The DNA for the CDR3 is TGCGCCAGCAGCTTTGGGGGACAACAGGTAGTTACTATGGGCTACACCTTC. Translating gives CASSFGGQQVVTMGYTF.